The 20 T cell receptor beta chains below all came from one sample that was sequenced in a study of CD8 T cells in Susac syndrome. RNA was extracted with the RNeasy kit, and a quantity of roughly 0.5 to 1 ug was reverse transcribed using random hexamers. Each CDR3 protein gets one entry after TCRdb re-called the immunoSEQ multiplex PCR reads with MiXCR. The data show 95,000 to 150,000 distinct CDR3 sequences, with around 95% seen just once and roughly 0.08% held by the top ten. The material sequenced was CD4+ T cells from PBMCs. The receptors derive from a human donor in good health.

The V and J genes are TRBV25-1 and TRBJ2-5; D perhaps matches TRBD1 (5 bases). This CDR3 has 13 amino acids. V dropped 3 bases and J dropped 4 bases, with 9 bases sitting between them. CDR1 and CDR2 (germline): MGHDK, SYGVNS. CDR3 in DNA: TGTGCCAGCAGTGATGCAGGGTCAGAGACCCAGTACTTC. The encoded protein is CASSDAGSETQYF.

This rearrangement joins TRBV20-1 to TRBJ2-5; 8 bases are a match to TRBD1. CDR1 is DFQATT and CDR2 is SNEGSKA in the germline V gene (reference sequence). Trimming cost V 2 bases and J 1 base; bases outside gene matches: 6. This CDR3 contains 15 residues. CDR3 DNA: TGCAGTGCTAGAAGACAGGGGATTAGCCAAGAGACCCAGTACTTC. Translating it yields CSARRQGISQETQYF.

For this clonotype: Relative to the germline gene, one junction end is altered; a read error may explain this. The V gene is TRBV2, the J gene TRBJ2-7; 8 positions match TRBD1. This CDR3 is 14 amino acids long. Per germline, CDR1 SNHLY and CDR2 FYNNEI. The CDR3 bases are TGTGCCGGATCTACGCGGACAGGGTCCTCCGAGCAGTACTTC. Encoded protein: CAGSTRTGSSEQYF.

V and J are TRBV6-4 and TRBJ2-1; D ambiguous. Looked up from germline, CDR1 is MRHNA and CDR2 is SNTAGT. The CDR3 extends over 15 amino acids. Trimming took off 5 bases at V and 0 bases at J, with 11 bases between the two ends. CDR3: CASSSTPSSYNEQFF. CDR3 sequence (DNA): TGTGCCAGCAGTTCGACACCCAGCTCCTACAATGAGCAGTTCTTC.

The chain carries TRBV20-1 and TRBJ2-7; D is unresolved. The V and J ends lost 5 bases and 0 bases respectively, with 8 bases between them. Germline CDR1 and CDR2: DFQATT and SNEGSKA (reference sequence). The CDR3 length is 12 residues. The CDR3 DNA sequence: TGCAGTGCTCGCAAGAGCTCCTACGAGCAGTACTTC. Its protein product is CSARKSSYEQYF.

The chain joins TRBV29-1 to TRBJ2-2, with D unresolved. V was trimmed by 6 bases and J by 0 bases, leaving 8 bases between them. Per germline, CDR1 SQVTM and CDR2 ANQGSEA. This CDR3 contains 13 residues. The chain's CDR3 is CSVDAANTGELFF. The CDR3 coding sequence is TGCAGCGTCGACGCTGCGAACACCGGGGAGCTGTTTTTT.

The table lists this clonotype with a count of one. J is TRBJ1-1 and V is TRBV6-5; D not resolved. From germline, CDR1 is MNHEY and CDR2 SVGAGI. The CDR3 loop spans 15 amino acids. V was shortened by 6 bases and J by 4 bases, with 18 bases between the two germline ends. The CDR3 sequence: CASRTPRGSGTEAFF. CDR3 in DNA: TGTGCCAGCAGGACCCCTCGGGGTTCGGGCACTGAAGCTTTCTTT.

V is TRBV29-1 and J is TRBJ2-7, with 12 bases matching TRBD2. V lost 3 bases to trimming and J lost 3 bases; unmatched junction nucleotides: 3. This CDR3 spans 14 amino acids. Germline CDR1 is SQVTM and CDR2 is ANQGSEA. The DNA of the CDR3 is TGCAGCGTTGACGGGACTAGCGGGCTCTACGAGCAGTACTTC. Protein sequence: CSVDGTSGLYEQYF.

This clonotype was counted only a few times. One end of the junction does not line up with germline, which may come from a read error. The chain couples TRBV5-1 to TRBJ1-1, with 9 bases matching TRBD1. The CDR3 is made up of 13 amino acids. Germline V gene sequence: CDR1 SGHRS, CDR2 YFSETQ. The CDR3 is CASSLDRGTEAFF. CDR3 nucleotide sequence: TGTGCCAGTAGTTTGGACAGGGGAACTGAAGCTTTCTTT.

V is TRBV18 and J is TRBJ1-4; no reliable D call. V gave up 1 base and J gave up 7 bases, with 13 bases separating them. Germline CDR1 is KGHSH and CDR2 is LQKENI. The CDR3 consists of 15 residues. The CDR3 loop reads CASSPQGNQAEKLFF. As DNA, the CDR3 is TGTGCCAGCTCACCACAGGGTAATCAGGCTGAAAAACTGTTTTTT.

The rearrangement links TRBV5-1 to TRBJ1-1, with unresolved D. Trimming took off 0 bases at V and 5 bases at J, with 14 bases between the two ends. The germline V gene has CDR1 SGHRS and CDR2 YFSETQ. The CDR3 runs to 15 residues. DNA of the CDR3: TGCGCCAGCAGCTTGGGTATGTCGGCCGTAACTGAAGCTTTCTTT. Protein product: CASSLGMSAVTEAFF.

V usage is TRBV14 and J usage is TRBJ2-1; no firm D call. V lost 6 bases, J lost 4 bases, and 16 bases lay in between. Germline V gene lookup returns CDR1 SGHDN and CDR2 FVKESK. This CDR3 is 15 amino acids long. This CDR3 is CASRLGPGYYNEQFF. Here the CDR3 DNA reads TGTGCCAGCAGACTGGGCCCCGGTTATTACAATGAGCAGTTCTTC.

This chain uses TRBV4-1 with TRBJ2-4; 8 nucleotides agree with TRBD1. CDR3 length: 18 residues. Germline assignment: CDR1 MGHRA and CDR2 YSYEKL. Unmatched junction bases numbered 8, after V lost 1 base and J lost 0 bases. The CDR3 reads CASSQGPQGAVAKNIQYF. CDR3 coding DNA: TGCGCCAGCAGCCAAGGACCCCAGGGGGCGGTAGCCAAAAACATTCAGTACTTC.

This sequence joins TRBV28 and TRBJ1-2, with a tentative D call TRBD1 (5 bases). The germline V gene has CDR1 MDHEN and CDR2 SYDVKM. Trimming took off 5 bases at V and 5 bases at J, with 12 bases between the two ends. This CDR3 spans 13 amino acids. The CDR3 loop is CASSLSGLYGYTF. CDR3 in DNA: TGTGCCAGCAGTCTTTCGGGGCTATATGGCTACACCTTC.

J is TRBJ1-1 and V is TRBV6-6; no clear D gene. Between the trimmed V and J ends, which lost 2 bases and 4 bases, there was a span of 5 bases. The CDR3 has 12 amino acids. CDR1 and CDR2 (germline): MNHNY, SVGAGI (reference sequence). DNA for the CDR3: TGTGCCAGCAGTTACGGCATCACTGAAGCTTTCTTT. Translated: CASSYGITEAFF.

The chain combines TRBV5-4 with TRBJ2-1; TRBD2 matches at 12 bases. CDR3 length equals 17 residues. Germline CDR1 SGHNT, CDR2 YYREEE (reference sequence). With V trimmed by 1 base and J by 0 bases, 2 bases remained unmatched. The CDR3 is CASSLLLAGGSYNEQFF. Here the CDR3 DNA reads TGTGCCAGCAGCTTGTTACTAGCGGGAGGCTCCTACAATGAGCAGTTCTTC.

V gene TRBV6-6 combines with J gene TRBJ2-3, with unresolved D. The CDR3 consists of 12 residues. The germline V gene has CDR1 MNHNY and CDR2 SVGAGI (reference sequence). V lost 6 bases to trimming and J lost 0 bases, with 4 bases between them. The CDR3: CASRTSTDTQYF. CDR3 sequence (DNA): TGTGCCAGCAGGACTAGCACAGATACGCAGTATTTT.

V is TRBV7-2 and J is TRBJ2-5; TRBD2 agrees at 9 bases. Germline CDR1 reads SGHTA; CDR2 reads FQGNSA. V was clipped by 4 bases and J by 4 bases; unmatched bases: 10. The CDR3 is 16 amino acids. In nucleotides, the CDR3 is TGTGCCAGCAGCTATCTCCCCGGGACTAGCACAGAGACCCAGTACTTC. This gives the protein CASSYLPGTSTETQYF.

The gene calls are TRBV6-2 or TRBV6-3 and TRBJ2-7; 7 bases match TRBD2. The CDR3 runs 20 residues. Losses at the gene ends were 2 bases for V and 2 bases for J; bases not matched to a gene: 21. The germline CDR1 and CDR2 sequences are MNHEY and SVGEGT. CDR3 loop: CASSYPFRSSGTREAYEQYF. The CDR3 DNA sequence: TGTGCCAGCAGTTACCCGTTCCGATCGAGCGGGACGCGGGAAGCCTACGAGCAGTACTTC.

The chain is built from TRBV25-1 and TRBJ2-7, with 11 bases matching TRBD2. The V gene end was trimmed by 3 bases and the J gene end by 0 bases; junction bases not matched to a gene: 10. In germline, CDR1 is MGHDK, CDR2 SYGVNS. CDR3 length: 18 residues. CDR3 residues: CASSDVSGTSGTSYEQYF. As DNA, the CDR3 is TGTGCCAGCAGTGACGTCTCTGGGACTAGCGGAACCTCCTACGAGCAGTACTTC.